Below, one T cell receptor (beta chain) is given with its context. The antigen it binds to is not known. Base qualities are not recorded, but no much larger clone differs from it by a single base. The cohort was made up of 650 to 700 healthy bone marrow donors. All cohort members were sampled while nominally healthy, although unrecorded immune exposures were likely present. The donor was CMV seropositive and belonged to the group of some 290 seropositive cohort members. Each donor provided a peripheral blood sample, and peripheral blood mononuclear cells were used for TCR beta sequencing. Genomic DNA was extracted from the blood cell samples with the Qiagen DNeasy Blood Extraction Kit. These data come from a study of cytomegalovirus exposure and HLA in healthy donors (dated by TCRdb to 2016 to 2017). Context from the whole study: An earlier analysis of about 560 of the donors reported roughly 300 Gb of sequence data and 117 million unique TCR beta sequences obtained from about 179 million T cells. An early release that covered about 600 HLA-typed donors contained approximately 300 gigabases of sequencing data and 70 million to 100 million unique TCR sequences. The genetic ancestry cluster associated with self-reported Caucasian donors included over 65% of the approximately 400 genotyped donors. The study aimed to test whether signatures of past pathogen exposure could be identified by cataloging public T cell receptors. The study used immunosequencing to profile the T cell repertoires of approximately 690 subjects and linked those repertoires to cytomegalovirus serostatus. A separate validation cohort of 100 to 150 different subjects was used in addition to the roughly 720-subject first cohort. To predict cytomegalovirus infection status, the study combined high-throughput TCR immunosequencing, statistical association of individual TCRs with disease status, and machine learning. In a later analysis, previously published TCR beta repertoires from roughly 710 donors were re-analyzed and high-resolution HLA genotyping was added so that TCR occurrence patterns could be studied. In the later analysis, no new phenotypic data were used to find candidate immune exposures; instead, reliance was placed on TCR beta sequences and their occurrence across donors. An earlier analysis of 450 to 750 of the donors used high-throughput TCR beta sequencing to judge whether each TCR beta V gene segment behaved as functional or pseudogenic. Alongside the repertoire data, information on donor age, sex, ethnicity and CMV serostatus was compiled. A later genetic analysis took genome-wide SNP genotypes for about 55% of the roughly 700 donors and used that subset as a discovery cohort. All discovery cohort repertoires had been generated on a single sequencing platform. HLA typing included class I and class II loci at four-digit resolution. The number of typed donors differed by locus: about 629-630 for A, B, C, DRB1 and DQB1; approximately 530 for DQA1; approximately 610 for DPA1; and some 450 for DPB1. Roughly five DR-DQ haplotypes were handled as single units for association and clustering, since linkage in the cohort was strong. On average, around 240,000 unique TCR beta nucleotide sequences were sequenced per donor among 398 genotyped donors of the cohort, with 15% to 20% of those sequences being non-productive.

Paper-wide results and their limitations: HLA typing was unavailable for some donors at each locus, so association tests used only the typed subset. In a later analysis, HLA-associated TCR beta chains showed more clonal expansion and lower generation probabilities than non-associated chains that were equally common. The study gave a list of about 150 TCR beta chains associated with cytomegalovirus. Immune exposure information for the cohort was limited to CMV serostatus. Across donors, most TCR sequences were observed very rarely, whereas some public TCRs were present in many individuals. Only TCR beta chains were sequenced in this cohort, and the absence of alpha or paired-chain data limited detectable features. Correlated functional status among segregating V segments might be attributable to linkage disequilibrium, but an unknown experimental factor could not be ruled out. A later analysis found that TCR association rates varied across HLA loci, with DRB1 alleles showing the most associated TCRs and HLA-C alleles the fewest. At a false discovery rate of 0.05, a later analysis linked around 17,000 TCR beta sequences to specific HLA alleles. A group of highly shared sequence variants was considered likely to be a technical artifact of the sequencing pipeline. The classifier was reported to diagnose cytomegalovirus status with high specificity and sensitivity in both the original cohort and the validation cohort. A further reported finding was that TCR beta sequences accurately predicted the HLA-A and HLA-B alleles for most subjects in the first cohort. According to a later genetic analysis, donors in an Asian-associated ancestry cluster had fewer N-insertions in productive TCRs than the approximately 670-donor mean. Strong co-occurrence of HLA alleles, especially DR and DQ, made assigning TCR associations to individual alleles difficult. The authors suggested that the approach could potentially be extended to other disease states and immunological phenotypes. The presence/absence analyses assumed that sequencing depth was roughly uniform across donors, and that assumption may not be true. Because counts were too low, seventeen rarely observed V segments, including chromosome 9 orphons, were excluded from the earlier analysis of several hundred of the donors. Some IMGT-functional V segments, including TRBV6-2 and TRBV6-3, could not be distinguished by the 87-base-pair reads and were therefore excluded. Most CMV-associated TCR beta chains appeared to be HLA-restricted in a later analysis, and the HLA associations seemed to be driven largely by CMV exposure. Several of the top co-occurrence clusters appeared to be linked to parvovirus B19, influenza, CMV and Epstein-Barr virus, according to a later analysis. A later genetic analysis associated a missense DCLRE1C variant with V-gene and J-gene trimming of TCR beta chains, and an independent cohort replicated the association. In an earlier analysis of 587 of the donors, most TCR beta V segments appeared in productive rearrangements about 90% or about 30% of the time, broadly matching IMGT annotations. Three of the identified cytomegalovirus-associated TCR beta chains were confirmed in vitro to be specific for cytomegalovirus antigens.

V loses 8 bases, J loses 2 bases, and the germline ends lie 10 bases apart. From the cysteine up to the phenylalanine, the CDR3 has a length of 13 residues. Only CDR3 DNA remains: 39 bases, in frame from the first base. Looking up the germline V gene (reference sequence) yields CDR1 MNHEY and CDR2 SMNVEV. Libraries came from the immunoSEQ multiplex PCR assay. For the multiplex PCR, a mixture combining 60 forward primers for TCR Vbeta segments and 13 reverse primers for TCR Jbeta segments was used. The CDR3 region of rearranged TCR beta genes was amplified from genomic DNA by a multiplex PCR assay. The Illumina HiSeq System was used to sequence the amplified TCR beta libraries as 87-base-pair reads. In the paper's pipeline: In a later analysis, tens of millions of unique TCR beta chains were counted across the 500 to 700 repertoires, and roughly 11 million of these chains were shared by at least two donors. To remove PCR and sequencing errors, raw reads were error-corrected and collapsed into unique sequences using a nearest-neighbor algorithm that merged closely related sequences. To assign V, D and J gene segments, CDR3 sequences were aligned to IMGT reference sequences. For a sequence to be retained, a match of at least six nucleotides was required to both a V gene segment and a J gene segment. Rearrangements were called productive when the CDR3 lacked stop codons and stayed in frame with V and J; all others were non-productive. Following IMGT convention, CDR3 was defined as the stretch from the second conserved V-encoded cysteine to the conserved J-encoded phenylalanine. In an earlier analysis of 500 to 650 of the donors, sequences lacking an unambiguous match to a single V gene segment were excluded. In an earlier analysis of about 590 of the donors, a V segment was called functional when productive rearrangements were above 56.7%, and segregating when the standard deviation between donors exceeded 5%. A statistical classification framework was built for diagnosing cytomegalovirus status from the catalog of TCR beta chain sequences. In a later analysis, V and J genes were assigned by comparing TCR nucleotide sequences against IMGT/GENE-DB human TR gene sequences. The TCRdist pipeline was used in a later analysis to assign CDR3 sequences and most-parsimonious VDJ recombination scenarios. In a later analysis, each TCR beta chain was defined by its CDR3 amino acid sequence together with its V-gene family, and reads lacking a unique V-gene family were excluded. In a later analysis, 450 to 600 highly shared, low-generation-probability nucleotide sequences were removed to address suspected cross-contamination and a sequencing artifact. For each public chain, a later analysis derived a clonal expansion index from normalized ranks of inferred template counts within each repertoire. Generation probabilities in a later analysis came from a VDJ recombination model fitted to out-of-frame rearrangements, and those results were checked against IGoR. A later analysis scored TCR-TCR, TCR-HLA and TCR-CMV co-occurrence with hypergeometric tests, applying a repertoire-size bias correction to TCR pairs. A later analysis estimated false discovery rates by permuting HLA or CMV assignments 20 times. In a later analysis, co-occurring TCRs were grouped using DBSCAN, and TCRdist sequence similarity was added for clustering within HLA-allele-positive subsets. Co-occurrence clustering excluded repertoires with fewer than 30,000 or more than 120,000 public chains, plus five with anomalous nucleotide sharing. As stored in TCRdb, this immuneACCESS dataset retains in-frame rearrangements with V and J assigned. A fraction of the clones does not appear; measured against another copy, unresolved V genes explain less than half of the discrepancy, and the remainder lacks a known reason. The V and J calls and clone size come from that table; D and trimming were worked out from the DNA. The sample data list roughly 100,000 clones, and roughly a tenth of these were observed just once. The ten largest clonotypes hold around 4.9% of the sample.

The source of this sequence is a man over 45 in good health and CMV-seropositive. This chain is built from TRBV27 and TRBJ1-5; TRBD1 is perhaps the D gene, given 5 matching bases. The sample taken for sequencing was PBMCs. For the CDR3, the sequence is CASGRDGNQPQHF. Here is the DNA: TGTGCCAGCGGGCGGGACGGCAATCAGCCCCAGCATTTT.